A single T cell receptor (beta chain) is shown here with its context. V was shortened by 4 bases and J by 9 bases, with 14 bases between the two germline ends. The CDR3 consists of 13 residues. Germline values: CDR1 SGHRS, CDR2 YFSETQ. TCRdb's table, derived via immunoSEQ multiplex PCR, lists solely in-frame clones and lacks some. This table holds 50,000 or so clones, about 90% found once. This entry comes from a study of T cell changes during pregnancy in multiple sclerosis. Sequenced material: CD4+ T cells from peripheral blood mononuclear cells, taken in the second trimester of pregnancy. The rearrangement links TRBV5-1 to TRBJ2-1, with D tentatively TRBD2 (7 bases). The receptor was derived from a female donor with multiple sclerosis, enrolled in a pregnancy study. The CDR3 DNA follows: TGCGCCAGCAGCGGGGGGGCCGGGTTTGAGCAGTTCTTC. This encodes CASSGGAGFEQFF.